This T cell receptor beta chain is drawn from a study of cytomegalovirus exposure and HLA in healthy donors. Study context: As an earlier analysis found, around 200 million T cells yielded over 95 million unique TCR beta sequences. Whole-study results and caveats: V- and J-gene trimming in TCR beta was tied to a missense DCLRE1C variant by an analysis performed later. Evidence from a later analysis indicated that most CMV-associated TCR beta chains looked HLA-restricted. Investigators reported 150 to 200 TCR beta chains as tied to cytomegalovirus.

As to this clone: Antigen: not known.

PCR amplification relied on 60 Vbeta primers (plus 13 Jbeta primers). Data came from immunoSEQ multiplex PCR; TCRdb stores just in-frame clones and leaves some out. Here the sample spans 55,000 to 65,000 clones, 60% to 85% being singletons. The specimen sequenced was PBMCs. This clonotype was sampled from a woman in her thirties or forties in good health and CMV-seropositive.

The CDR3: CASRSGEGGYTF. The CDR3 coding sequence is TGTGCCAGCAGGTCAGGGGAGGGTGGCTACACCTTC. This chain connects TRBV6-5 to TRBJ1-2, with D maybe TRBD1 (6 bases). The germline V gene has CDR1 MNHEY and CDR2 SVGAGI. This CDR3 has 12 residues. Trimming removed 6 bases from V and 7 bases from J, with 12 bases in between.